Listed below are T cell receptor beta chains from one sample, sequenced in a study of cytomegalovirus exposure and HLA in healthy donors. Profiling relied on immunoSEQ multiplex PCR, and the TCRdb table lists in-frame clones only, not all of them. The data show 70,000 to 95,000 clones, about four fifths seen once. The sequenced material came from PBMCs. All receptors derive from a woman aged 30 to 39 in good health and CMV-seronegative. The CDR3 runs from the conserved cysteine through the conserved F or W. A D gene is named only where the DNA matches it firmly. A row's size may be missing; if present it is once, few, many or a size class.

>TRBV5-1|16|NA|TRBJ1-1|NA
TGCGCCAGCGGCCGAATCCCGGGAGGGGCTGATACTGAAGCTTTCTTT
CASGRIPGGADTEAFF
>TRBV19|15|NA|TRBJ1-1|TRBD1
TGTGCCAGTAGTGCAACTACCGGGACAGGGAGTAAAGCTTTCTTT
CASSATTGTGSKAFF
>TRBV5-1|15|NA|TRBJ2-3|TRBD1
TGCGCCAGCAGCCCCGGGACAGGAGTCGGAGATACGCAGTATTTT
CASSPGTGVGDTQYF
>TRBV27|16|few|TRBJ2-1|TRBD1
TGTGCCAGCAGTTTATCAAGTACAGGGGGCCGGAATGAGCAGTTCTTC
CASSLSSTGGRNEQFF
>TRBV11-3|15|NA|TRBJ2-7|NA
TGTGCCAGCAGCTTATCGTCCGGCGGTTCCTACGAGCAGTACTTC
CASSLSSGGSYEQYF
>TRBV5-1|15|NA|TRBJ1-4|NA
TGCGCCAGCAGCTCCGGACGGACAGATAATGAAAAACTGTTTTTT
CASSSGRTDNEKLFF
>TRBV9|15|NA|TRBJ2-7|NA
TGTGCCAGCAGCGTAGAAGAGGGTTCGACGTACGAGCAGTACTTC
CASSVEEGSTYEQYF
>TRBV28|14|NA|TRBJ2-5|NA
TGTGCCATCCTGGGGGCGGGGGCCCAAGAGACCCAGTACTTC
CAILGAGAQETQYF
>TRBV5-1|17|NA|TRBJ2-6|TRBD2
TGCGCCAGCAGCAAGACCTGGCTAGCGGCTGGGGCCAACGTCCTGACTTTC
CASSKTWLAAGANVLTF
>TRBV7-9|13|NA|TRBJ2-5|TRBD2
TGTTCCAGCAGCTCGGCGATGCGGGAGTTTATTTACTTC
CSSSSAMREFIYF
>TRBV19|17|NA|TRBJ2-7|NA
TGTGCCAGTAGCCAAGAAGCAGGCTATCGACCAACCTACGAGCAGTACTTC
CASSQEAGYRPTYEQYF
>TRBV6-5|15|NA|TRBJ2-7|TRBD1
TGTGCCAGCAGTATTACCGGGACAGGGTCTTACGAGCAGTACTTC
CASSITGTGSYEQYF
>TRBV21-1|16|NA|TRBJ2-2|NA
TGTGCCACCGGCGGGAGGGCTGATTCGAACACCGGGGAGCTGTTTTTT
CATGGRADSNTGELFF
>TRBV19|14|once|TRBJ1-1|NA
TGTGCCAGTAGTGACCGGGACAAGAACACTGAAGCTTTCTTT
CASSDRDKNTEAFF
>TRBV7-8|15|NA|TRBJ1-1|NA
TGTGCCAGCAGCATTCGGACAGCCTACTTCAGTGAAGCTTTCTTT
CASSIRTAYFSEAFF
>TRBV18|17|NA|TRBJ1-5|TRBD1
TGTGCCAGCTCACCTAGAGGACAGGGCGCTTGGAATCAGCCCCAGCATTTT
CASSPRGQGAWNQPQHF
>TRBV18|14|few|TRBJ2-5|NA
TGTGCCAGCTCACCACTGCTTGCGGCAGAGACCCAGTACTTC
CASSPLLAAETQYF
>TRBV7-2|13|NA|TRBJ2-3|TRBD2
TGTGCCAGCATGCGGGAGAGGGGAGATACGCAGTATTTT
CASMRERGDTQYF